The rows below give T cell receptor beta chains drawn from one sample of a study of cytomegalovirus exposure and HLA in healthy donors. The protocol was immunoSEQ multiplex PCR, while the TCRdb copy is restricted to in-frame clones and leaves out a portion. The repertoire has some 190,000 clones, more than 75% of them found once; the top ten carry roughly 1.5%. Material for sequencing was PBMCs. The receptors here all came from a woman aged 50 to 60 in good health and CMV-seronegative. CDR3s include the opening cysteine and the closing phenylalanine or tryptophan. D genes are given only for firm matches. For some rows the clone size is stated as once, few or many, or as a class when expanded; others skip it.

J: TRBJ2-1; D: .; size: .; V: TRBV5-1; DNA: TGCGCCAGCAGCTTCCAGGGGACCTATGAGCAGTTCTTC; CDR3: CASSFQGTYEQFF
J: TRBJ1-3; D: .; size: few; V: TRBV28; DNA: TGTGCCAGCAGAGTTTCATTATCGGGCTCTGGAAACACCATATATTTT; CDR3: CASRVSLSGSGNTIYF
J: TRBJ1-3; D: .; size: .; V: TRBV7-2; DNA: TGTGCCAGCAGTCCTCAGGGAAACACCATATATTTT; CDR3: CASSPQGNTIYF
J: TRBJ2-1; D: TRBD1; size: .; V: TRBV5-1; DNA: TGCGCCAGCAGCTTGGGGGGACAGAGCAATGAGCAGTTCTTC; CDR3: CASSLGGQSNEQFF
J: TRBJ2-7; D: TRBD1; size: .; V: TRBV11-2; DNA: TGTGCCAGCAGCTTACGCCGTGGGACAGGGGTCGCCGAGCAGTACTTC; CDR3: CASSLRRGTGVAEQYF
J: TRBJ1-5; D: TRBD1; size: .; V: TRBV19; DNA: TGTGCCAGTTTAACCTCCGGGACAGGGCGTCAGCCCCAGCATTTT; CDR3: CASLTSGTGRQPQHF
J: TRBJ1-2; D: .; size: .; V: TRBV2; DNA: TGTGCCAGCAGTGAAGTTGGGGGCGCGGGCTACACCTTC; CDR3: CASSEVGGAGYTF
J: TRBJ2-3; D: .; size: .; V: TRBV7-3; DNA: TGTGCCAGCAGCTTAACGGGGAGCAGCGGTACTAGCACAGATACGCAGTATTTT; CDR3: CASSLTGSSGTSTDTQYF
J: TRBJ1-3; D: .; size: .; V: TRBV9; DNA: TGTGCCAGCAGCGAAACCCCAGGGCCCACATCCGGAAACACCATATATTTT; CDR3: CASSETPGPTSGNTIYF
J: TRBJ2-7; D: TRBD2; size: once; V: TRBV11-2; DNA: TGTGCCAGCAGCTTAGATCGTGCGGGAGGAACCTACGAGCAGTACTTC; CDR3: CASSLDRAGGTYEQYF
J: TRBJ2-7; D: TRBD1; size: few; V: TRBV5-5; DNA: TGTGCCAGCAGCTTCCGGACAGGGCAAGGTTCCTACGAGCAGTACTTC; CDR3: CASSFRTGQGSYEQYF
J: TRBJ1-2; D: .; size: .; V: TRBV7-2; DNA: TGTGCCAGCAGCTTAGGGGGTGGGCAGGGGTTTCTAAACTATGGCTACACCTTC; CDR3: CASSLGGGQGFLNYGYTF
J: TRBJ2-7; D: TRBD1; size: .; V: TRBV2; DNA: TGTGCCAGCGAGGCAGGGGGCTTCTACGAGCAGTACTTC; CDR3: CASEAGGFYEQYF
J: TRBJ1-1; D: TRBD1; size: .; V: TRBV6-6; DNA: TGTGCCAGCAGTCACCCGGGACAGATGAACACTGAAGCTTTCTTT; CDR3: CASSHPGQMNTEAFF
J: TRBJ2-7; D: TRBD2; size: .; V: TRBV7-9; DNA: TGTGCCAGCAGCTTAGCTCGGGCGGGGGGGCCCGACGAGCAGTACTTC; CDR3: CASSLARAGGPDEQYF
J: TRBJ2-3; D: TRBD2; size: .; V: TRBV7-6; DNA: TGTGCCAGCAGCAAGGGACTAGCGGAGAGCACAGATACGCAGTATTTT; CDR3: CASSKGLAESTDTQYF
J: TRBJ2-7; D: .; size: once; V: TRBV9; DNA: TGTGCCAGCAGCGTAGGTGGGGTACAGGGGAGGTACGAGCAGTACTTC; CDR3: CASSVGGVQGRYEQYF
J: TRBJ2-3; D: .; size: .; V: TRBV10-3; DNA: TGTGCCATCCTCGGTGAGATCGGCACAGATACGCAGTATTTT; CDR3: CAILGEIGTDTQYF
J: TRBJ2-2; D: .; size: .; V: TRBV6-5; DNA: TGTGCCAGCAGCGAAAGCCCCGGCGGGGAGCTGTTTTTT; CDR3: CASSESPGGELFF
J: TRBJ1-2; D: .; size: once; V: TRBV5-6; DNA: TGTGCCAGCAGCTTGGGGGGAGCGAGTGGCTACACCTTC; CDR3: CASSLGGASGYTF
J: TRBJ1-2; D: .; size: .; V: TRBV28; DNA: TGTGCCAGCAGTGGACAGTATGGCTACACCTTC; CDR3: CASSGQYGYTF
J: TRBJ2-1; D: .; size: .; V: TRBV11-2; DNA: TGTGCCAGCAGCTTAGCGGGAGAGATCTACAATGAGCAGTTCTTC; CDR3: CASSLAGEIYNEQFF
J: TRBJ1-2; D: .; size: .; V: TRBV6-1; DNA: TGTGCCAGCCGTTTCGGGGTTGGCTACACCTTC; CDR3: CASRFGVGYTF
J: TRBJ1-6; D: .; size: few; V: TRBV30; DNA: TGTGCCTGGGGTGATGGGAGTTCACCCCTCCACTTT; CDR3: CAWGDGSSPLHF
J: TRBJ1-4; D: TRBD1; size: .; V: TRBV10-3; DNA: TGTGCCATCAGTGGAACAGGGGTAGAAAAACTGTTTTTT; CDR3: CAISGTGVEKLFF
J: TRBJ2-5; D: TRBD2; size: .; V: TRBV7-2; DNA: TGTGCCAGCAGCCCCACCGGACTAGCAGAGACCCAGTACTTC; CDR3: CASSPTGLAETQYF
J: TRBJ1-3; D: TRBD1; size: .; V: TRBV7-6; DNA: TGTGCCAGCAGCTTGGACAGGGCGAGGTTCTCTGGAAACACCATATATTTT; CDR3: CASSLDRARFSGNTIYF
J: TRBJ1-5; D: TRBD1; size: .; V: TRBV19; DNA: TGTGCCAGTAGTACCTCCTCCACAGGGGGTACTCAGCCCCAGCATTTT; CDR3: CASSTSSTGGTQPQHF
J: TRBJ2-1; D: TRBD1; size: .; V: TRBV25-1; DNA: TGTGCCAGCAGTGGAACAGGGGGCTCCTACAATGAGCAGTTCTTC; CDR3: CASSGTGGSYNEQFF
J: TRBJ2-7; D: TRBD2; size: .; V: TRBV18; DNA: TGTGCCAGCTCCCTAGCGGGATCCTACGAGCAGTACTTC; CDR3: CASSLAGSYEQYF
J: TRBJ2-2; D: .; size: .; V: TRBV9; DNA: TGTGCCAGCAGCCTCCTGGGGGGCGGGGAGCTGTTTTTT; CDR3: CASSLLGGGELFF
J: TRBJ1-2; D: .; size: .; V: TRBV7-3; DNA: TGTGCCAGCAGCCCTACCCCCAGGGGTGGCGGCTACACCTTC; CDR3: CASSPTPRGGGYTF
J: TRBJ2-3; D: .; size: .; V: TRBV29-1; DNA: TGCAGCGTTGAACAAGGGGTTACGCAGTATTTT; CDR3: CSVEQGVTQYF
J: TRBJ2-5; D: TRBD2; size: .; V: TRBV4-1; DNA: TGCGCCAGCAGCCGTCTAGCGGGAGAGACCCAGTACTTC; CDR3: CASSRLAGETQYF